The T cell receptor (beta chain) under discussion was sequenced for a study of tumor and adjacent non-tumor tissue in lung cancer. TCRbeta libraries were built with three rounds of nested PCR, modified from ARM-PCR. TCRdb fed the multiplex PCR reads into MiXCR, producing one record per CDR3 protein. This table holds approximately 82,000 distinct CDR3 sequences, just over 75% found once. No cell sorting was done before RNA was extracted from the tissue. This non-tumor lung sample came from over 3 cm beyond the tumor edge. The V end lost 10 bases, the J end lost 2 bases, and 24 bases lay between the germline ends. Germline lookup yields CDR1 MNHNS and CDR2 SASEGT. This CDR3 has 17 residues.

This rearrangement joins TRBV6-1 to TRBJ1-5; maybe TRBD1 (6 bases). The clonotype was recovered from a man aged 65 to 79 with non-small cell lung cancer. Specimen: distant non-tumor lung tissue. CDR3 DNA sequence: TGTGCCACTAGTGAAATTCGGGACAATCTTGGCAATCAGCCCCAGCATTTT. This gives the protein CATSEIRDNLGNQPQHF.